The source of this T cell receptor beta chain is a study of T cell responses to AZD1222 COVID-19 vaccine (dated by TCRdb to the early 2020s). For context, the study as a whole: A total of 233 trial participants underwent TCR sequencing, of whom under 220 had received two doses of AZD1222 and approximately 25 had received two doses of the MenACWY control vaccine. Trial participants were enrolled into age subgroups of 18-55, 56-69 and 70-plus years, which contained 148, 28 and 57 TCR-sequenced participants, respectively. Points the paper makes about the study in general: Reportedly, close to half of the unique spike-specific TCRs recognized epitopes lying outside the regions that are mutated in the B.1.351 and B.1.1.7 variants. The vaccine-associated CD4 TCRs covered the entire spike protein, and the dominant responses fell in regions 160-218 and 743-854. Conclusions about previously exposed vaccinees are limited, since just 5 or 6 AZD1222 recipients were seropositive for SARS-CoV-2 at baseline. The 56-69-year group was small, and its depth increase did not reach significance, likely because of low power. After two AZD1222 doses, both the breadth and the depth of spike-specific TCRs were significantly higher than at day 0 and than in MenACWY recipients. Participants were mostly white British, with more females than males. The authors suggested clonal diversity may have been underestimated. Because no day 14 peak-response samples were available, the repertoires could be characterized only after the peak T cell response.

The label giving this sample's time point can be read as: about 28 days (+/-7) after the second vaccine dose. AZD1222 recipients with second doses at about 4 weeks or about 12 weeks were pooled, because spike-specific TCR depth and breadth did not differ between schedules. Vaccinee samples came from UK trials COV001 and COV002, including a single-blind randomized controlled phase 2/3 trial of AZD1222 (ChAdOx1 nCoV-19) in healthy adults. For TCRbeta chain sequencing, PBMC samples from trial participants were taken at day 0 and at day 28 after the second dose. Measured from the cysteine to the phenylalanine, the CDR3 is 16 residues long. The CDR3 DNA has 48 bases and is translated from base 1. Via the germline V gene, CDR1 is MNHEY and CDR2 SVGEGT. Trimming removed 4 bases from V and 3 bases from J, leaving 18 bases between the germline ends. Comments on this clone: Its antigen remains undetermined. No base qualities exist here, and no much larger clone lies one base off it.

The CDR3 regions of human TCRbeta chains were analyzed by immunosequencing. The study's own analysis went as follows. TCRs in the repertoires were compared against a reference library of SARS-CoV-2-specific TCRs that had been generated with the MIRA antigen-specificity platform. Breadth was defined as the fraction of unique TCRs that were SARS-CoV-2-associated. Depth was defined as the fraction of total T cells that were SARS-CoV-2-associated. Each spike-specific TCR was assigned to its reactive spike region and to a CD4 or CD8 class using the MIRA data. Log10-transformed breadth and depth values were compared by one-way ANOVA with Sidak's multiple comparisons tests. TCRdb limited this immuneACCESS table to in-frame rearrangements with V and J called. A share of clones is missing; checked studies link under half to unresolved V genes, and the rest is unexplained. That table furnishes V, J and clone size, whereas the DNA furnished D and trimming. The sample yields roughly 120,000 clones; 94% were counted once. Of the sample, around 3% falls within the top ten clones.

The rearranged segments are TRBV6-2 or TRBV6-3 and TRBJ1-1; the D gene assignment is ambiguous. Source: peripheral blood, taken 28 days after the second AZD1222 dose. This receptor was obtained from an adult who received the AZD1222 COVID-19 vaccine. The nucleotides are TGTGCCAGCAGTTCACATTTTTTGACATCCTACACTGAAGCTTTCTTT. This codes for CASSSHFLTSYTEAFF.